A single sample is the source of the 32 T cell receptor beta chains below, sequenced in a study of shared clonotypes between healthy human individuals. Libraries were prepared by immunoSEQ multiplex PCR; TCRdb keeps only in-frame clonotypes and omits some of them. The profile covers roughly 2.5 million clones, with approximately 90% appearing a single time and 0.13% to 0.15% taken by the ten largest. The sample comprised naive CD4+ T cells sorted from blood. This sample's subset: CD45RA+ positively selected. The receptors come from a man younger than 30 in good health.

The chain joins TRBV6-4 to TRBJ2-1; 9 positions match TRBD2. After removal of 5 bases from V and 6 bases from J, the junction contained 8 bases not matched to a gene. There are 15 residues in the CDR3. The germline V gene has CDR1 MRHNA and CDR2 SNTAGT. The CDR3 reads CASSPSGIGRNEQFF. CDR3 nucleotide sequence: TGTGCCAGCAGTCCTAGCGGGATTGGTCGCAATGAGCAGTTCTTC.

The genes are TRBV5-8 and TRBJ1-6, with D hard to call. Trimming cost V 4 bases and J 14 bases, with 10 bases left between them. Per germline, CDR1 SGHTS and CDR2 YDEGEE. This CDR3 has 11 amino acids. The CDR3 loop is CASSPAWTLHF. In nucleotides, the CDR3 is TGTGCCAGCAGCCCAGCGTGGACCCTCCACTTT.

The chain joins TRBV7-9 to TRBJ1-2; TRBD1 might be the D (6 bases). Trimming left V 2 bases short and J 4 bases short, with 14 bases between. The CDR3 is 15 residues long. Germline V gene lookup returns CDR1 SEHNR and CDR2 FQNEAQ (reference sequence). The CDR3 is CASSLFTGTGYGYTF. CDR3 coding DNA: TGTGCCAGCAGCTTATTCACAGGGACGGGCTATGGCTACACCTTC.

V gene TRBV5-4 combines with J gene TRBJ2-7; D gene uncertain. The germline V gene has CDR1 SGHNT and CDR2 YYREEE (reference sequence). The CDR3 extends over 14 amino acids. V was clipped by 4 bases and J by 3 bases, with 14 bases between them. For the CDR3, the DNA is TGTGCCAGCAGCGCCCAAGGGCTCGGCTACGAGCAGTACTTC. Protein: CASSAQGLGYEQYF.

As concerns this clone: Other DNA sequences from this sample encode an identical CDR3 as well. The chain employs TRBV5-1 and TRBJ1-4; no firm D call. V dropped 2 bases and J dropped 3 bases, with 5 bases sitting between them. The germline V gene has CDR1 SGHRS and CDR2 YFSETQ. The CDR3 sequence is 13 residues long. In DNA, the CDR3 is TGCGCCAGCAGCTTAAGGCCTAATGAAAAACTGTTTTTT. Translated: CASSLRPNEKLFF.

CDR3: CAWSASARGYTF. DNA of the CDR3: TGTGCCTGGAGTGCGTCAGCTCGTGGCTACACCTTC. V and J are TRBV30 and TRBJ1-2; unclear D gene. Germline V gives CDR1 GTSNPN, CDR2 SVGIG (reference sequence). Trimming took off 1 base at V and 7 bases at J, with 10 bases between the two ends. CDR3 size: 12 residues. Based on the CDR3 plus reference TRBV30 and TRBJ1-2, the full variable domain is SQTIHQWPATLVQPVGSPLSLECTVEGTSNPNLYWYRQAAGRGLQLLFYSVGIGQISSEVPQNLSASRPQDRQFILSSKKLLLSDSGFYLCAWSASARGYTFGSGTRLTVV.

The chain carries TRBV5-6 and TRBJ2-2; 12 bases are shared with TRBD1. J was trimmed by 6 bases and V by 3 bases; bases with no gene match: 3. This CDR3 is 15 amino acids long. The germline CDR1 and CDR2 sequences are SGHDT and YYEEEE. The CDR3 nucleotides read TGTGCCAGCAGCTCTGGGACAGGGGGCCCCGGGGAGCTGTTTTTT. It codes for CASSSGTGGPGELFF.

This sequence joins TRBV7-8 and TRBJ1-2; the D is unclear. The CDR3 contains 13 residues. Trimming removed 5 bases from V and 2 bases from J, with 9 bases in between. Germline assignment: CDR1 SGHVS and CDR2 FQNEAQ. The CDR3 sequence: CASSKEGNYGYTF. For the CDR3, the DNA is TGTGCCAGCAGCAAGGAGGGAAACTATGGCTACACCTTC. The full variable domain, in which reference TRBV7-8 and TRBJ1-2 provide the parts outside the CDR3, is GAGVSQSPRYKVAKRGQDVALRCDPISGHVSLFWYQQALGQGPEFLTYFQNEAQLDKSGLPSDRFFAERPEGSVSTLKIQRTQQEDSAVYLCASSKEGNYGYTFGSGTRLTVV.

The J gene is TRBJ2-7, the V gene TRBV2; 7 nucleotides align to TRBD1. The CDR3 loop spans 14 amino acids. From germline, CDR1 is SNHLY and CDR2 FYNNEI. Unmatched junction bases numbered 4, after V lost 2 bases and J lost 3 bases. This CDR3 is CASSEQGVGYEQYF. CDR3 bases: TGTGCCAGCAGTGAACAGGGGGTCGGCTACGAGCAGTACTTC.

This chain connects TRBV19 to TRBJ2-7; TRBD1 agrees at 9 bases. The V gene's germline CDR1 is LNHDA and CDR2 SQIVND (reference sequence). V lost 5 bases, J lost 2 bases, and 7 bases stayed unmatched. This CDR3 spans 15 amino acids. DNA for the CDR3: TGTGCCAGTAGTGCCACAGGGGGCGGGACCTACGAGCAGTACTTC. It codes for CASSATGGGTYEQYF.

This clone was found once. The chain is built from TRBV7-2 and TRBJ2-1; D call uncertain. Trimming cost V 1 base and J 7 bases, with 11 bases left between them. The CDR3 is made up of 14 amino acids. Germline CDR1 SGHTA, CDR2 FQGNSA. CDR3 in DNA: TGTGCCAGCAGCTTAGTATCGACTTGGAATGAGCAGTTCTTC. It yields the protein CASSLVSTWNEQFF.

The rearrangement joins TRBV7-9 to TRBJ1-5; 9 bases fit TRBD1. The ends lost 5 bases at V and 3 bases at J; junction bases unmatched: 17. CDR1 is SEHNR and CDR2 is FQNEAQ in the germline V gene (reference sequence). The CDR3 has 19 amino acids. CDR3 amino acids: CASSHTGQGPEAPNQPQHF. The CDR3 DNA is TGTGCCAGCAGCCATACCGGACAGGGGCCCGAGGCCCCCAATCAGCCCCAGCATTTT.

The rearrangement joins TRBV5-1 to TRBJ2-5; D unresolved. Trimming pared 0 bases from V and 5 bases from J, leaving 17 bases between. From germline, CDR1 is SGHRS and CDR2 YFSETQ. CDR3 size: 16 residues. CDR3 coding DNA: TGCGCCAGCAGCTTGGAACGTGGGGTTAACGGGGAGACCCAGTACTTC. Translating gives CASSLERGVNGETQYF.

The CDR3 region has the DNA TGTGCCAGCAGCTTAACAGCGGGAGGTCTCTACGAGCAGTACTTC. Its protein product is CASSLTAGGLYEQYF. The chain is built from TRBV7-2 and TRBJ2-7; 9 nucleotides agree with TRBD2. The CDR3 has 15 residues. V shed 2 bases, J shed 3 bases, and the junction held 5 bases outside the gene matches. CDR1 is SGHTA, CDR2 FQGNSA, per germline.

V and J are TRBV19 and TRBJ1-1; D might be TRBD1 (6 bases). The V end lost 3 bases, the J end lost 5 bases, and 16 bases lay between the germline ends. Germline V gene data show CDR1 as LNHDA and CDR2 as SQIVND (reference sequence). CDR3 length: 15 amino acids. CDR3 sequence: CASSMVRQEGTEAFF. For the CDR3, the DNA is TGTGCCAGTAGTATGGTGAGACAGGAAGGAACTGAAGCTTTCTTT.

The chain has TRBV4-2 and TRBJ1-6; 9 nucleotides agree with TRBD1. Germline V CDR1 and CDR2: LGHNA, YNFKEQ. J lost 2 bases, V lost 0 bases, and 11 bases had no gene match. The CDR3 has 20 residues. The CDR3 DNA is TGTGCCAGCAGCCAAGATTGGACAGGGGCTGGAGGTACCTATAATTCACCCCTCCACTTT. Translation: CASSQDWTGAGGTYNSPLHF.

V is TRBV5-1 and J is TRBJ1-4; D is ambiguous. CDR1 is SGHRS and CDR2 is YFSETQ in the germline V gene. With 0 bases removed from V and 0 bases from J, the gap between germline ends came to 12 bases. This CDR3 spans 17 amino acids. The CDR3 nucleotides read TGCGCCAGCAGCTTGGGACGTTCTACTACAACTAATGAAAAACTGTTTTTT. Protein: CASSLGRSTTTNEKLFF. Based on the CDR3 plus reference TRBV5-1 and TRBJ1-4, the full variable domain is KAGVTQTPRYLIKTRGQQVTLSCSPISGHRSVSWYQQTPGQGLQFLFEYFSETQRNKGNFPGRFSGRQFSNSRSEMNVSTLELGDSALYLCASSLGRSTTTNEKLFFGSGTQLSVL.

DNA of the CDR3: TGCGCCAGCAGCCAAGAGTGGCCGGCCAGGAAAGAGACCCAGTACTTC. It translates to CASSQEWPARKETQYF. V gene TRBV4-1 combines with J gene TRBJ2-5, with D uncertain. Germline values: CDR1 MGHRA, CDR2 YSYEKL. Trimming stripped 0 bases from V and 3 bases from J, with 14 bases between. The CDR3 sequence is 16 residues long.

The J gene is TRBJ2-7, the V gene TRBV6-6; D not certain. Trimming cost V 2 bases and J 2 bases, with 16 bases left between them. This CDR3 comprises 16 residues. Per germline, CDR1 MNHNY and CDR2 SVGAGI (reference sequence). CDR3 nucleotide sequence: TGTGCCAGCAGTTACGTTGAGCAGAGAGGAGCCTACGAGCAGTACTTC. Amino acid sequence: CASSYVEQRGAYEQYF.

This chain connects TRBV6-6 to TRBJ1-5, with D maybe TRBD1 (6 bases). Germline loops: CDR1 MNHNY, CDR2 SVGAGI (reference sequence). This CDR3 region has 16 residues. V lost 2 bases and J 4 bases, leaving 15 bases between the germline ends. CDR3 region: CASSYPLVQGNQPQHF. CDR3 DNA sequence: TGTGCCAGCAGTTACCCTTTAGTCCAGGGGAATCAGCCCCAGCATTTT.

J is TRBJ2-7 and V is TRBV28, with 7 bases lining up with TRBD1. The CDR3 is 13 residues long. In germline, CDR1 is MDHEN, CDR2 SYDVKM. J lost 5 bases, V lost 11 bases, and 12 bases had no gene match. The chain's CDR3 is CASTITGVNEQYF. CDR3 nucleotide sequence: TGTGCCTCTACAATAACAGGGGTCAACGAGCAGTACTTC.

V is TRBV5-6 and J is TRBJ2-7; 7 positions match TRBD1. V gave up 7 bases and J gave up 1 base; unmatched junction bases: 11. The CDR3 extends over 15 amino acids. Germline V gene sequence: CDR1 SGHDT, CDR2 YYEEEE. CDR3 nucleotides: TGTGCCAGCCCCGATAGGGGGCAGGGATCCTACGAGCAGTACTTC. Translating gives CASPDRGQGSYEQYF.

The chain couples TRBV7-2 to TRBJ2-5; the D gene could be TRBD1 or TRBD2 (5 bases each). The germline V and J ends were trimmed by 4 bases and 1 base, with 16 bases remaining between them. CDR3 size: 16 residues. The germline V gene has CDR1 SGHTA and CDR2 FQGNSA. The CDR3 nucleotides are TGTGCCAGCAGCTCCCGAACCGTCGGGACCCAAGAGACCCAGTACTTC. This codes for CASSSRTVGTQETQYF.

For this clone: The sample has other DNA sequences that encode this CDR3 too. This chain uses TRBV9 with TRBJ2-5, with 7 positions matching TRBD1. The CDR3 runs 14 residues. Germline CDR1 SGDLS, CDR2 YYNGEE. The ends lost 4 bases at V and 1 base at J; junction bases unmatched: 4. The CDR3 region has the DNA TGTGCCAGCAGCCCACGGACAGGCCAAGAGACCCAGTACTTC. Its protein product is CASSPRTGQETQYF.

A remark on this clone: The same CDR3 arises from other DNA sequences in this sample as well. The chain combines TRBV7-2 with TRBJ2-5; D is uncertain. V lost 5 bases, J lost 5 bases, and 9 bases lay in between. The CDR3 sequence is 12 residues long. CDR1 and CDR2 (germline): SGHTA, FQGNSA. The CDR3 is CASSLNSETQYF. CDR3 bases: TGTGCCAGCAGCCTAAATTCGGAGACCCAGTACTTC.

This sequence joins TRBV6-5 and TRBJ1-2, with D possibly being TRBD1 (6 bases). CDR1 is MNHEY, CDR2 SVGAGI, per germline. Trimming removed 2 bases at V and 2 bases at J, with 12 bases between. The CDR3 loop spans 15 amino acids. In nucleotides, the CDR3 is TGTGCCAGCAGTTACCAAAGCACAGGGAACTATGGCTACACCTTC. Translated, it gives CASSYQSTGNYGYTF.

Remarks on this clone: Other nucleotide sequences in the sample specify the same CDR3. This rearrangement joins TRBV5-1 to TRBJ2-2; D call uncertain. The CDR3 runs 13 residues. The germline V gene has CDR1 SGHRS and CDR2 YFSETQ. Trimming took off 3 bases at V and 5 bases at J, with 8 bases between the two ends. The CDR3 sequence is CASSSTLTGELFF. CDR3 DNA sequence: TGCGCCAGCAGCTCGACATTAACCGGGGAGCTGTTTTTT.

The V gene is TRBV10-3, the J gene TRBJ2-2; 9 bases map to TRBD1. The CDR3 runs to 13 residues. The V gene end was trimmed by 6 bases and the J gene end by 5 bases; junction bases not matched to a gene: 1. Germline loops: CDR1 ENHRY, CDR2 SYGVKD. CDR3 sequence reads: CAIRQGATGELFF. The CDR3 coding sequence is TGTGCCATCAGACAGGGGGCTACCGGGGAGCTGTTTTTT.

This chain joins TRBV7-2 and TRBJ1-6, with 9 bases fitting TRBD1. Germline CDR1 reads SGHTA; CDR2 reads FQGNSA. This CDR3 is built from 19 residues. With V trimmed by 1 base and J by 3 bases, 10 bases remained unmatched. CDR3 region: CASSLVYPGQGNYNSPLHF. DNA for the CDR3: TGTGCCAGCAGCTTAGTCTACCCGGGACAGGGTAACTATAATTCACCCCTCCACTTT.

The chain couples TRBV5-1 to TRBJ1-4, with D maybe TRBD1 (5 bases). V gave up 2 bases and J gave up 4 bases, with 12 bases separating them. Germline V CDR1 and CDR2: SGHRS, YFSETQ. The CDR3 runs to 15 residues. The CDR3 sequence is CASSFQPGNNEKLFF. CDR3 sequence (DNA): TGCGCCAGCAGCTTTCAACCAGGGAATAATGAAAAACTGTTTTTT. Variable domain in full (rest from reference TRBV5-1 and TRBJ1-4): KAGVTQTPRYLIKTRGQQVTLSCSPISGHRSVSWYQQTPGQGLQFLFEYFSETQRNKGNFPGRFSGRQFSNSRSEMNVSTLELGDSALYLCASSFQPGNNEKLFFGSGTQLSVL.

The rearrangement joins TRBV2 to TRBJ1-6; the D is unclear. The V gene lost 6 bases and the J gene lost 7 bases, with 13 bases spanning the gap. This CDR3 has 14 residues. CDR1 is SNHLY, CDR2 FYNNEI, per germline. Here the CDR3 reads CASRSQVPNSPLHF. The CDR3 DNA sequence: TGTGCCAGCAGGTCGCAGGTCCCCAATTCACCCCTCCACTTT.

Concerning this clone itself: The identical CDR3 is also encoded by other nucleotide sequences in the sample. This chain joins TRBV6-1 and TRBJ2-7; 9 bases fit TRBD1. The CDR3 consists of 14 residues. CDR1 and CDR2 from the germline V gene are MNHNS and SASEGT. Unmatched junction bases numbered 2, after V lost 3 bases and J lost 2 bases. The CDR3 loop reads CASSDGTGTYEQYF. The CDR3 nucleotides read TGTGCCAGCAGTGACGGGACAGGGACCTACGAGCAGTACTTC.